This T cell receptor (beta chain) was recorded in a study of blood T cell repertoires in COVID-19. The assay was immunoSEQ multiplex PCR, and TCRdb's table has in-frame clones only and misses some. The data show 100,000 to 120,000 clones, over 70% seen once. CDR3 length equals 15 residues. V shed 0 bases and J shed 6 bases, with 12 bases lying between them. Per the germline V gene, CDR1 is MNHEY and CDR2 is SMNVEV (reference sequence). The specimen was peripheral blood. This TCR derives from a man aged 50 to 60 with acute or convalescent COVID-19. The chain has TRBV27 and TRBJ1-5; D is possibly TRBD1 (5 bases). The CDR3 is CASSLSMQGLQPQHF. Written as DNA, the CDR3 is TGTGCCAGCAGTTTATCGATGCAGGGCCTTCAGCCCCAGCATTTT.